This is a list of T cell receptor beta chains from one sample in a study of blood T cell repertoires in COVID-19. Data came from immunoSEQ multiplex PCR; TCRdb stores just in-frame clones and leaves some out. The sample has around 300,000 clones, under 90% seen once; the top ten hold 0.94%. Sequenced sample: peripheral blood. These receptors all stem from a woman aged 40 to 49 who had recovered from COVID-19. Both conserved end residues are part of each CDR3. The D gene is left open where the match is weak. Rows may omit the clone size; those that give it use once, few, many or a size class.

DNA,CDR3,D,V,J,size
TGTGCTAGTGGTTTGGGCACGGCCTACGAGCAGTACTTC,CASGLGTAYEQYF,NA,TRBV12-5,TRBJ2-7,NA
TGCGCCAGCAGGATCGGGACAGGGGGTGATATGAACACTGAAGCTTTCTTT,CASRIGTGGDMNTEAFF,TRBD1,TRBV4-1,TRBJ1-1,NA
TGTGCCAGCAGCCTTACAGGAGCAGATACGCAGTATTTT,CASSLTGADTQYF,NA,TRBV6-5,TRBJ2-3,NA
TGCGCCAGCAGCCTGGGGGAGACAGGGGGCTTCGCAGATACGCAGTATTTT,CASSLGETGGFADTQYF,TRBD1,TRBV5-1,TRBJ2-3,once
TGTGCCAGCAGCTCCGAACGGAGGCCTAATGAAAAACTGTTTTTT,CASSSERRPNEKLFF,NA,TRBV28,TRBJ1-4,NA
TGTGCCAGCAGCCCAGAAAGAGGTGAAGCTTTCTTT,CASSPERGEAFF,NA,TRBV7-8,TRBJ1-1,NA
TGTGCCAGCAGCTTAGGGCCCCAGGGAATCTCCTACGAGCAGTACTTC,CASSLGPQGISYEQYF,NA,TRBV7-9,TRBJ2-7,NA
TGTGCCACCAGTGATCGATCAGGGTCTAACTATGGCTACACCTTC,CATSDRSGSNYGYTF,NA,TRBV24-1,TRBJ1-2,NA
TGTGCCAGCAGTGCATACGGGACAGGGACCTACGAGCAGTACTTC,CASSAYGTGTYEQYF,TRBD1,TRBV27,TRBJ2-7,NA
TGTGCCAGCTCACGCGACAGGGTTCAGAACACCGGGGAGCTGTTTTTT,CASSRDRVQNTGELFF,TRBD1,TRBV18,TRBJ2-2,NA
TGCGCCAGCAGCTTGGGTCAGGGGGGCCGTGAACCCCTCCACTTT,CASSLGQGGREPLHF,TRBD1,TRBV5-1,TRBJ1-6,NA
TGCGCCAGCATACCGGGACAGTATAATTCACCCCTCCACTTT,CASIPGQYNSPLHF,TRBD1,TRBV23-1,TRBJ1-6,NA
TGTGCCAGCAGCCCTCGAGGACAGGGTTATGAAAAACTGTTTTTT,CASSPRGQGYEKLFF,TRBD1,TRBV28,TRBJ1-4,NA
TGTGCCAGCAGTCGAAAGGGACCCGGCGGGAATGGCTACACCTTC,CASSRKGPGGNGYTF,NA,TRBV6-5,TRBJ1-2,NA
TGTGCCATCAGTGACGGACTAGCGGGAGATGAGCAGTTCTTC,CAISDGLAGDEQFF,TRBD2,TRBV10-3,TRBJ2-1,NA
TGTGCTAGCAGCTTAGGGGGACAGGGAGGCACCGGGGAGCTGTTTTTT,CASSLGGQGGTGELFF,TRBD1,TRBV7-7,TRBJ2-2,NA
TGTGCCAGCGGCGACTGGAACACTGAAGCTTTCTTT,CASGDWNTEAFF,NA,TRBV28,TRBJ1-1,NA